The entry below gives a single T cell receptor beta chain sequence along with its context. This sample was included in a study of cytotoxic CD8 clonotypes in ibrutinib-treated CLL. Germline CDR1 and CDR2: LNHDA and SQIVND (reference sequence). The CDR3 has 14 amino acids. The ends lost 6 bases at V and 6 bases at J; junction bases unmatched: 6. The data were produced by immunoSEQ multiplex PCR, yet TCRdb's version contains in-frame clones alone and is incomplete. The sample has nearly 85,000 clones, about 76% seen once. This TCR derives from a human donor with chronic lymphocytic leukemia. The chain has TRBV19 and TRBJ1-5; 9 bases are a match to TRBD1. Here the sequenced sample was PBMCs, taken after 12 months of ibrutinib treatment. The CDR3 sequence: CASSPTGGGQPQHF. The CDR3 DNA is TGTGCCAGTAGCCCAACAGGGGGCGGTCAGCCCCAGCATTTT.